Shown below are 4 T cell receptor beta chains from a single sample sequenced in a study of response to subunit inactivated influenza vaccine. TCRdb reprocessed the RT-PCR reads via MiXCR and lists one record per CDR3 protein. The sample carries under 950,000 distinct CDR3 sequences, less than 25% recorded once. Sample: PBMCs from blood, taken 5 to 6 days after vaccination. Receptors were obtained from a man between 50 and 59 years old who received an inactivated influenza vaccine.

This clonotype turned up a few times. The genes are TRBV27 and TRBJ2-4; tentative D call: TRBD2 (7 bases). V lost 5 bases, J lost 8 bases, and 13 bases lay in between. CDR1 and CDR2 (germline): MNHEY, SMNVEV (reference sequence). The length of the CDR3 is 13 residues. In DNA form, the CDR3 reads TGTGCCAGCAGTGGGGGGGGCAAGGACATTCAGTACTTC. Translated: CASSGGGKDIQYF.

The CDR3 DNA reads TGTGCCAGCAGTGATTTGAGGTTAGGCTACACCTTC. Its translation: CASSDLRLGYTF. The gene calls are TRBV25-1 and TRBJ1-2; D not resolved. The germline V gene has CDR1 MGHDK and CDR2 SYGVNS. The ends were cut back, 3 bases at V and 8 bases at J, with 10 bases in the middle. There are 12 residues in the CDR3.

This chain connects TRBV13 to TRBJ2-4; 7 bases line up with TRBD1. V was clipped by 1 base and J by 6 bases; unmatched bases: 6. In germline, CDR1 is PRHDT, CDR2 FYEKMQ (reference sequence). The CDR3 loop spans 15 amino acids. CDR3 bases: TGTGCCAGCAGCTTAGATGCCCGGGACAGAAACATTCAGTACTTC. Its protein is CASSLDARDRNIQYF. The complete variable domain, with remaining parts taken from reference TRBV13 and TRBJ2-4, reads AAGVIQSPRHLIKEKRETATLKCYPIPRHDTVYWYQQGPGQDPQFLISFYEKMQSDKGSIPDRFSAQQFSDYHSELNMSSLELGDSALYFCASSLDARDRNIQYFGAGTRLSVL.

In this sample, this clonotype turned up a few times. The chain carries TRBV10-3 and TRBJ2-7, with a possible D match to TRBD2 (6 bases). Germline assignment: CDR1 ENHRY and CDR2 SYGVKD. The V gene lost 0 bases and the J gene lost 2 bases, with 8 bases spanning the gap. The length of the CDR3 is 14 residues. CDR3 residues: CAISESSGPYEQYF. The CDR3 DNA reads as TGTGCCATCAGTGAGTCGAGCGGGCCCTACGAGCAGTACTTC.